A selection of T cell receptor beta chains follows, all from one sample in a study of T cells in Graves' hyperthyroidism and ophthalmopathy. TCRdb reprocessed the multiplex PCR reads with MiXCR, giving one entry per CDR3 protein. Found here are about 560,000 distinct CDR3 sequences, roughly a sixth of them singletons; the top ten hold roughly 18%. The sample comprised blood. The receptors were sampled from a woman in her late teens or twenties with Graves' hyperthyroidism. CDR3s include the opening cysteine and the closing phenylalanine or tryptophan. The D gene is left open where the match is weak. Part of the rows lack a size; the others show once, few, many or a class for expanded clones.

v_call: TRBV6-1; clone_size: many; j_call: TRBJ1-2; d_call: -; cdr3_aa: CASSENEGTYGYTF; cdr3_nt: TGTGCCAGCAGTGAAAACGAGGGAACCTATGGCTACACCTTC
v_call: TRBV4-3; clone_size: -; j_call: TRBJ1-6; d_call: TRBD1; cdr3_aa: CASSQDGDRLEAGWLNSPLHF; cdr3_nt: TGCGCCAGCAGCCAAGATGGGGACAGGCTTGAGGCTGGTTGGCTTAATTCACCCCTCCACTTT
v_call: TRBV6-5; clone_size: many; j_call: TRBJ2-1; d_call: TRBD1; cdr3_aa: CASSYKGTEYNEQFF; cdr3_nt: TGTGCCAGCAGTTACAAGGGGACAGAATACAATGAGCAGTTCTTC
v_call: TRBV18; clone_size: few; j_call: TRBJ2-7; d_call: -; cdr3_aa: CASSPLEGRRYEQYF; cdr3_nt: TGTGCCAGCTCACCACTCGAGGGGAGGAGGTACGAGCAGTACTTC
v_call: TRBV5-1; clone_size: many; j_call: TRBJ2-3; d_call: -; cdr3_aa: CASSGQGTTDTQYF; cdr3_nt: TGCGCCAGCAGCGGGCAGGGTACCACAGATACGCAGTATTTT
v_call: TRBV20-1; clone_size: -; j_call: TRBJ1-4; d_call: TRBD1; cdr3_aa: CSARTDREEKLFF; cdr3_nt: TGCAGTGCTAGAACGGACAGGGAGGAAAAACTGTTTTTT
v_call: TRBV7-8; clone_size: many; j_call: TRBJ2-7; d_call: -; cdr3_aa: CASSKVQPHEQYF; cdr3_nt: TGTGCCAGCAGCAAGGTCCAGCCCCACGAGCAGTACTTC
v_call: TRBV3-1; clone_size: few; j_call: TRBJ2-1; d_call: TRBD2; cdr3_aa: CASSYSTRGWHEQFF; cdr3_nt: TGTGCCAGCAGTTACTCGACGCGGGGGTGGCATGAGCAGTTCTTC
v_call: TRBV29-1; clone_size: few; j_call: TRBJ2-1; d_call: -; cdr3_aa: CSVLRTENNEQFF; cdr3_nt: TGCAGCGTTCTTAGGACAGAAAACAATGAGCAGTTCTTC
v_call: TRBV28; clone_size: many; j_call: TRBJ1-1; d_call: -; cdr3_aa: CASYKQGTNTEAFF; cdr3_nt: TGTGCCAGCTATAAACAGGGAACAAACACTGAAGCTTTCTTT
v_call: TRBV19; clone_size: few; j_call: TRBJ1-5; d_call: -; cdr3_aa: CASTTAGLPQHF; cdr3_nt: TGTGCCAGTACCACCGCGGGGTTGCCCCAGCATTTT
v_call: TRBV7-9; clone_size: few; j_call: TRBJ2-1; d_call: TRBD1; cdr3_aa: CASSSRQGGPPFF; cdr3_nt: TGTGCCAGCAGCTCCCGACAGGGGGGTCCTCCGTTCTTC
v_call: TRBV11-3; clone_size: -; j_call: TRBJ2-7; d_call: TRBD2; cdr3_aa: CASSLGSGETYEQYF; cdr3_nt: TGTGCCAGCAGCTTAGGAAGCGGGGAGACCTACGAGCAGTACTTC
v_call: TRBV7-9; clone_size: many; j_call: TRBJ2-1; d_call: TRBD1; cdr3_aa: CASSDRELNEQFF; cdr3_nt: TGTGCCAGCAGCGACAGGGAGCTCAATGAGCAGTTCTTC
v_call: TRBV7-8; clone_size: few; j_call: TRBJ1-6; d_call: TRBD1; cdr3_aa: CACSSPGAGGTPLHF; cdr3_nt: TGTGCCTGCAGCTCACCGGGGGCAGGGGGGACACCCCTCCACTTT
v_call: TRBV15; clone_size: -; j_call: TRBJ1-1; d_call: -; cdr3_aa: CATSRKGQSWDTEAFF; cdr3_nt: TGTGCCACCAGCAGAAAGGGCCAGAGCTGGGACACTGAAGCTTTCTTT
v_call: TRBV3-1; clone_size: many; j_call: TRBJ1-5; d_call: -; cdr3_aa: CASSQGGGNQPQHF; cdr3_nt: TGTGCCAGCAGCCAAGGGGGGGGGAATCAGCCCCAGCATTTT
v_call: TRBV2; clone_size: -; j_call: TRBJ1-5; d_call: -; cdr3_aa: CASSEADTPQHF; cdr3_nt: TGTGCCAGCAGTGAAGCGGACACGCCCCAGCATTTT
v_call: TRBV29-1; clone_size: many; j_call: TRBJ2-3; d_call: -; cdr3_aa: CSVELGVADTQYF; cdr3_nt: TGCAGCGTTGAGTTGGGGGTGGCAGATACGCAGTATTTT
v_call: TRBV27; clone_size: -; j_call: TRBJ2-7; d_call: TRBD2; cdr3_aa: CASSTRGPPSGRVYEQYF; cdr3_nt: TGTGCCAGCAGTACTAGAGGCCCCCCTAGCGGGAGGGTCTACGAGCAGTACTTC
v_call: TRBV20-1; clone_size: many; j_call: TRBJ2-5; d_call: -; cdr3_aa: CSASPGQETQYF; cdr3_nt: TGCAGTGCCTCGCCGGGGCAAGAGACCCAGTACTTC
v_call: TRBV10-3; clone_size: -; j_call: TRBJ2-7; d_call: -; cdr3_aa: CAISPNYEQYF; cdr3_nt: TGTGCCATCAGTCCGAACTACGAGCAGTACTTC
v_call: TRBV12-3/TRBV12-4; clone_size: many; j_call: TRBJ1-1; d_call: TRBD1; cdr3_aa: CASQGQGALNTEAFF; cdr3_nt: TGTGCCAGCCAGGGACAGGGGGCTTTGAACACTGAAGCTTTCTTT
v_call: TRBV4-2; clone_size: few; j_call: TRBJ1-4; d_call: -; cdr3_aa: CASSQGRAPTNEKLFF; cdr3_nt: TGTGCCAGCAGCCAAGGCCGGGCCCCAACTAATGAAAAACTGTTTTTT
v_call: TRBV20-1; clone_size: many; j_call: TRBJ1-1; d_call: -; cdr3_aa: CSARERSSRAFF; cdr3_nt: TGCAGTGCTAGAGAGCGCTCGTCGCGAGCTTTCTTT
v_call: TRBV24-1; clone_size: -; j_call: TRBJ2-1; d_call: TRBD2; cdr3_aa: CATSPPSGYNEQFF; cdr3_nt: TGTGCCACCAGTCCCCCTAGCGGCTACAATGAGCAGTTCTTC
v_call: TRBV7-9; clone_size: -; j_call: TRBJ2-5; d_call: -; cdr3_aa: CASSLEGSVQETQYF; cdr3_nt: TGTGCCAGCAGCTTAGAAGGTAGTGTGCAAGAGACCCAGTACTTC
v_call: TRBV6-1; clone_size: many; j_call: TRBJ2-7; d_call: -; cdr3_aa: CASSFRTVTYEQYF; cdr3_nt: TGTGCCAGCAGTTTCCGGACAGTCACCTACGAGCAGTACTTC
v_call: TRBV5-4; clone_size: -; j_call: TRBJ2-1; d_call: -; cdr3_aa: CASSFWLSNEQFF; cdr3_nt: TGTGCCAGCAGCTTTTGGTTATCGAATGAGCAGTTCTTC
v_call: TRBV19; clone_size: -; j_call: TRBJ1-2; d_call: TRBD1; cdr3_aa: CASKGADYGYTF; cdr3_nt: TGTGCCAGCAAGGGGGCCGACTATGGCTACACCTTC
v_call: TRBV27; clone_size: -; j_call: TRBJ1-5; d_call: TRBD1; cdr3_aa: CASSLAGQDHQPQHF; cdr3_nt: TGTGCCAGCAGTTTAGCCGGACAGGATCATCAGCCCCAGCATTTT
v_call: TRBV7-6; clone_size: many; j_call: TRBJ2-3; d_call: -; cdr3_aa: CASSSFNTDTQYF; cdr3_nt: TGTGCCAGCAGCTCCTTTAACACAGATACGCAGTATTTT
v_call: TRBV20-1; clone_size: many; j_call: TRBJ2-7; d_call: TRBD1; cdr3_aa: CSAGTGPGYEQYF; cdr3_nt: TGCAGTGCCGGGACAGGGCCAGGATACGAGCAGTACTTC
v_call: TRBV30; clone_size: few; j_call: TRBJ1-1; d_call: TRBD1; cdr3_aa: CAWSGSGGTEAFF; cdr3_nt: TGTGCCTGGAGTGGGTCAGGGGGCACTGAAGCTTTCTTT
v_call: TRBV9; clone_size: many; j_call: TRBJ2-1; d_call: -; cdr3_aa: CASSNPGGEQFF; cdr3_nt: TGTGCCAGCAGCAACCCCGGGGGTGAGCAGTTCTTC
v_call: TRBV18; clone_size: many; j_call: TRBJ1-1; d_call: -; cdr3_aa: CASSPPSEGSNTEAFF; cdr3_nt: TGTGCCAGCTCACCACCCTCCGAGGGCTCTAACACTGAAGCTTTCTTT
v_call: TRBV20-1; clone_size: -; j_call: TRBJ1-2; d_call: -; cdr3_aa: CSAWIWGYTF; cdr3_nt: TGCAGTGCTTGGATTTGGGGCTACACCTTC
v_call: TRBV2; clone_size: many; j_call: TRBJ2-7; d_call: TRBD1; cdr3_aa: CASRNRDRNTVVSYEQYF; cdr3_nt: TGTGCCAGCAGAAACCGGGACAGAAATACAGTAGTCTCCTACGAGCAGTACTTC
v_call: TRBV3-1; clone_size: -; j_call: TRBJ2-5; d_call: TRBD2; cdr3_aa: CASSQGVPGLAGANQETQYF; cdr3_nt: TGTGCCAGCAGCCAAGGGGTTCCGGGACTAGCGGGAGCCAACCAAGAGACCCAGTACTTC